Sequencing of this T cell receptor beta chain was carried out in a study of CD8 T cells in Susac syndrome. Sequencing of TCR beta drew on CD8+ and CD4+ T cells from blood. As controls, healthy donors matched for age and sex were used. TEMRA cells were enriched by FACS, and CD4+ and CD8+ T cells were negatively isolated. Reverse transcription of roughly 0.5 to 1 ug RNA was performed with random hexamers. immunoSEQ multiplex PCR amplified TCR beta CDR3 across 54 Vbeta, 13 Jbeta. Each CDR3 protein gets one entry after TCRdb re-called the immunoSEQ multiplex PCR reads with MiXCR. The sample holds some 180,000 distinct CDR3 sequences, less than 95% seen once. There are 15 residues in the CDR3. V shed 2 bases, J shed 6 bases, and the junction held 4 bases outside the gene matches.

The sequenced material came from CD4+ T cells from PBMCs. This chain links TRBV12-3 or TRBV12-4 with TRBJ1-5; 10 nucleotides line up with TRBD1. This receptor was taken from a human donor in good health. This CDR3 reads CASSLMGQGFQPQHF. In nucleotides, the CDR3 is TGTGCCAGCAGTTTAATGGGACAGGGGTTTCAGCCCCAGCATTTT.